The next 15 T cell receptor beta chains were all read from a single sample in a study of T cell responses to AZD1222 COVID-19 vaccine. Sequencing was performed with immunoSEQ multiplex PCR; in TCRdb, only in-frame clones are kept and a portion is missing. The data show some 140,000 clones, around 93% seen once. The material sequenced was peripheral blood, taken on day 0 of AZD1222 vaccination. These receptor sequences come from an adult in good health.

CDR3 amino acids: CARTAGQGSTEAFF. CDR3 in DNA: TGTGCCAGGACAGCTGGGCAGGGGAGCACTGAAGCTTTCTTT. J is TRBJ1-1 and V is TRBV2; D is perhaps TRBD1 (6 bases). The CDR3 contains 14 residues. Germline V CDR1 and CDR2: SNHLY, FYNNEI. Deletions cut 9 bases from V and 4 bases from J, with 18 bases between.

The chain has TRBV9 and TRBJ2-3; 8 positions agree with TRBD1. The V gene's germline CDR1 is SGDLS and CDR2 YYNGEE. This CDR3 has 14 amino acids. J lost 2 bases, V lost 4 bases, and 3 bases had no gene match. The CDR3 DNA reads TGTGCCAGCAGCCGGACAGGGATCACAGATACGCAGTATTTT. Protein product: CASSRTGITDTQYF.

V and J are TRBV11-3 and TRBJ2-2; 8 bases fit TRBD2. The CDR3 runs 17 residues. J lost 2 bases, V lost 1 base, and 6 bases had no gene match. Germline V gives CDR1 SGHNT, CDR2 YENEEA. CDR3 sequence: CASSLVLRGVNTGELFF. CDR3 in DNA: TGTGCCAGCAGCTTAGTCCTGCGGGGGGTTAACACCGGGGAGCTGTTTTTT.

The chain uses TRBV5-8 and TRBJ2-5; D possibly corresponds to TRBD2 (6 bases). Germline assignment: CDR1 SGHTS and CDR2 YDEGEE. The CDR3 runs 15 residues. Trimming took off 3 bases at V and 2 bases at J, with 14 bases between the two ends. The CDR3 DNA reads as TGTGCCAGCAGCTCCTTTCGGAGGGATCAAGAGACCCAGTACTTC. It specifies CASSSFRRDQETQYF.

The V gene is TRBV4-2, the J gene TRBJ2-1, with D possibly being TRBD2 (6 bases). Trimming shortened V by 0 bases and J by 5 bases, and 14 bases separated the two germline ends. This CDR3 contains 16 residues. CDR1 LGHNA and CDR2 YNFKEQ come from the germline V gene. This CDR3 is CASSQDLEGGHNEQFF. The CDR3 DNA is TGTGCCAGCAGCCAAGATCTTGAGGGAGGTCACAATGAGCAGTTCTTC.

The rearrangement joins TRBV13 to TRBJ2-7; D is undetermined. The CDR3 contains 13 residues. CDR1 and CDR2 from the germline V gene are PRHDT and FYEKMQ (reference sequence). Trimming shortened V by 5 bases and J by 3 bases, and 11 bases separated the two germline ends. The CDR3 DNA sequence: TGTGCCAGCAGCCGCAGGAGAGACTACGAGCAGTACTTC. Protein product: CASSRRRDYEQYF.

The chain employs TRBV6-4 and TRBJ1-2; the match to TRBD1 covers 9 bases. V was pared by 9 bases and J by 5 bases, with 7 bases of the junction left unmatched. Germline CDR1 is MRHNA and CDR2 is SNTAGT. The CDR3 runs 13 residues. CDR3 sequence (DNA): TGTGCCAGAGTAGGGACAGGGATATATGGCTACACCTTC. Residues: CARVGTGIYGYTF.

V gene TRBV11-2 combines with J gene TRBJ2-7; weak D call: TRBD2 (5 bases). Germline loops: CDR1 SGHAT, CDR2 FQNNGV. The CDR3 spans 13 residues. V lost 5 bases and J 4 bases, leaving 12 bases between the germline ends. The CDR3 sequence is CASSLPPGYEQYF. In DNA form, the CDR3 reads TGTGCCAGCAGCCTTCCACCGGGGTACGAGCAGTACTTC.

J is TRBJ2-7 and V is TRBV27; 8 bases line up with TRBD1. The V gene's germline CDR1 is MNHEY and CDR2 SMNVEV (reference sequence). V dropped 5 bases and J dropped 2; count of bases not matched to a gene: 5. This CDR3 has 14 amino acids. As DNA, the CDR3 is TGTGCCAGCAGTCGAAAGACAGGGGCCTACGAGCAGTACTTC. Residues: CASSRKTGAYEQYF.

The chain combines TRBV28 with TRBJ2-2, with TRBD1 identical over 9 bases. Germline values: CDR1 MDHEN, CDR2 SYDVKM. CDR3 size: 17 residues. After removal of 8 bases from V and 5 bases from J, the junction contained 15 bases not matched to a gene. CDR3 in amino acids: CASGAPQGAIATGELFF. The CDR3 DNA sequence: TGTGCCAGCGGCGCACCACAGGGGGCGATTGCGACCGGGGAGCTGTTTTTT.

V gene TRBV7-2 combines with J gene TRBJ2-1; tentatively, D is TRBD2 (5 bases). From germline, CDR1 is SGHTA and CDR2 FQGNSA. Trimming stripped 1 base from V and 9 bases from J, with 13 bases between. CDR3 length: 14 residues. Here the CDR3 DNA reads TGTGCCAGCAGCTTAGTTGGGAGTATGGGTGAGCAGTTCTTC. Its protein product is CASSLVGSMGEQFF.

This sequence joins TRBV6-6 and TRBJ1-1; a possible D gene is TRBD1 (5 bases). The CDR3 is made up of 14 amino acids. Germline V CDR1 and CDR2: MNHNY, SVGAGI (reference sequence). Trimming removed 2 bases from V and 8 bases from J, with 15 bases in between. The CDR3 sequence: CASSYANRIPEAFF. DNA for the CDR3: TGTGCCAGCAGTTACGCTAACAGGATCCCCGAAGCTTTCTTT.

This chain links TRBV5-6 with TRBJ1-2; the D is unclear. The germline gives CDR1 SGHDT, CDR2 YYEEEE. V lost 0 bases, J lost 4 bases, and 16 bases lay in between. The CDR3 sequence is 16 residues long. DNA of the CDR3: TGTGCCAGCAGCTTGGTTTACGAGGACCCGGGCTATGGCTACACCTTC. Its protein product is CASSLVYEDPGYGYTF.

This chain uses TRBV4-3 with TRBJ2-1; 9 nucleotides match TRBD1. CDR3 size: 18 residues. Germline CDR1 and CDR2: LGHNA and YSLEER. The junction had 16 bases not matched to a gene; V was cut back by 3 bases and J by 7 bases. The CDR3 DNA sequence: TGCGCCAGCAGCCAGGAGACAGGGGGACAGCTTCTCGGTAATGAGCAGTTCTTC. Residues: CASSQETGGQLLGNEQFF.

The rearrangement joins TRBV24-1 to TRBJ2-1; 12 bases agree with TRBD2. The V and J ends lost 3 bases and 6 bases, in that order; junction bases with no gene match: 5. Germline CDR1 KGHDR, CDR2 SFDVKD. The CDR3 covers 16 residues. The CDR3 DNA reads TGTGCCACCAGTGATACTACTAGCGGGAGGACCAATGAGCAGTTCTTC. This sequence encodes CATSDTTSGRTNEQFF.